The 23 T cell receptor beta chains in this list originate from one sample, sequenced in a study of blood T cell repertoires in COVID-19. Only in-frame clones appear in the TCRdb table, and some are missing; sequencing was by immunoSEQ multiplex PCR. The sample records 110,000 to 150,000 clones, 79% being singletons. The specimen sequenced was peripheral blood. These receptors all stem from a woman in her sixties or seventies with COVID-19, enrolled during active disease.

The CDR3 region is CASSQFSGGAHNEQFF. DNA for the CDR3: TGTGCCAGCAGCCAATTTTCCGGGGGGGCCCACAATGAGCAGTTCTTC. The chain joins TRBV3-1 (or the pseudogene TRBV3-2) to TRBJ2-1, with 8 bases identical to TRBD2. Per germline, CDR1 LGHDT and CDR2 YNNKEL (reference sequence). The CDR3 is 16 residues long. V lost 2 bases and J lost 5; bases outside the gene matches: 8.

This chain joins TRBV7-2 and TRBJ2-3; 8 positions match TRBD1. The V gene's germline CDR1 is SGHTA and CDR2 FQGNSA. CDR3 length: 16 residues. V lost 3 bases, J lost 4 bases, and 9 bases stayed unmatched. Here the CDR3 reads CASSLNFGQGADTQYF. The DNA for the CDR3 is TGTGCCAGCAGCTTGAATTTTGGACAGGGAGCAGATACGCAGTATTTT.

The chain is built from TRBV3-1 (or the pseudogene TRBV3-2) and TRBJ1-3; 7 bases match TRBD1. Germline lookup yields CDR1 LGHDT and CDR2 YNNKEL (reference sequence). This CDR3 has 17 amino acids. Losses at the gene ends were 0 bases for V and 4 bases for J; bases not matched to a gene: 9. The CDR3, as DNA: TGTGCCAGCAGCCAAGACCGAGAGGGGGCGCGAGGAAACACCATATATTTT. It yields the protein CASSQDREGARGNTIYF.

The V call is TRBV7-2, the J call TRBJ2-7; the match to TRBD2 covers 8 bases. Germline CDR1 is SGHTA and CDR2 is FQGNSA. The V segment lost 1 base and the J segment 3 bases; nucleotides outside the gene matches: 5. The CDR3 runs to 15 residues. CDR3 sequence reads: CASSLDGGGFYEQYF. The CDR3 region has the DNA TGTGCCAGCAGCTTAGATGGCGGGGGGTTCTACGAGCAGTACTTC.

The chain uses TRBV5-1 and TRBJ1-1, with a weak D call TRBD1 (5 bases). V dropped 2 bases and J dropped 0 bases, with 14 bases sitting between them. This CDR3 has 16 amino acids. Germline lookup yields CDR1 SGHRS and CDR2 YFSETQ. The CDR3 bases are TGCGCCAGCAGCTTAAAGGGGCCTCCCATGAACACTGAAGCTTTCTTT. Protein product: CASSLKGPPMNTEAFF.

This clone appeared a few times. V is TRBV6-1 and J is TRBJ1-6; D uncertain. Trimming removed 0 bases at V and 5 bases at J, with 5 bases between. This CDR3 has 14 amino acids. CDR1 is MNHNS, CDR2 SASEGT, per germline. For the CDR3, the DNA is TGTGCCAGCAGTGAAGCGCGCGATAATTCACCCCTCCACTTT. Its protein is CASSEARDNSPLHF.

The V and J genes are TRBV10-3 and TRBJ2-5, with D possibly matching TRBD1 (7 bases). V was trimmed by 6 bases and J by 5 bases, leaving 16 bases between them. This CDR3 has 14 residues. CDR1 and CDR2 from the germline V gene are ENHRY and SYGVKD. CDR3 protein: CAISPRDSGETQYF. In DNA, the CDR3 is TGTGCCATCAGCCCGCGGGACAGCGGCGAGACCCAGTACTTC.

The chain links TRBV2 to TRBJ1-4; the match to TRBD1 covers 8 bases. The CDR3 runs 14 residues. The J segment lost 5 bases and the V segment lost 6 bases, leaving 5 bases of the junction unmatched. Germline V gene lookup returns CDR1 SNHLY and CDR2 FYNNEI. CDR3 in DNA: TGTGCCAGCAGCGGCGACAGGGGCAATGAAAAACTGTTTTTT. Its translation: CASSGDRGNEKLFF.

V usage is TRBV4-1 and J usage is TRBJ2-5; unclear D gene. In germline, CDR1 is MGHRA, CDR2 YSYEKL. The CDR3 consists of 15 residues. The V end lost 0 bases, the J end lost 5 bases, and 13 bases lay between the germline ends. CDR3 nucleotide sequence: TGCGCCAGCAGCCAAGAGACAAGGTCGGTGGAGACCCAGTACTTC. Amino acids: CASSQETRSVETQYF.

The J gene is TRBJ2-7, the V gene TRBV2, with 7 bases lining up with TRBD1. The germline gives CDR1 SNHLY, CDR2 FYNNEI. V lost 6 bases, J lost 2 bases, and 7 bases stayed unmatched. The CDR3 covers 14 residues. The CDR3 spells CASSSGQAPYEQYF. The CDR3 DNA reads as TGTGCCAGCAGCTCCGGACAGGCCCCCTACGAGCAGTACTTC.

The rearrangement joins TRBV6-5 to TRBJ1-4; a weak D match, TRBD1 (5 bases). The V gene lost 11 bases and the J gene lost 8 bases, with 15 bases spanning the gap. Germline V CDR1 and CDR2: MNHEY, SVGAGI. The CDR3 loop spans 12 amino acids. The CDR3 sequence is CAPLGGGEKLFF. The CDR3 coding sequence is TGTGCCCCCTTGGGGGGGGGAGAAAAACTGTTTTTT.

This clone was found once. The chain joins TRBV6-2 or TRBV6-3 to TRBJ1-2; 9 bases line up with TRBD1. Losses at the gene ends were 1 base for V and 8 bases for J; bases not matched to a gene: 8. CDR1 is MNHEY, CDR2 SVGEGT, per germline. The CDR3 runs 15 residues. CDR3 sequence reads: CASSYLDRGERGYTF. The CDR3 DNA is TGTGCCAGCAGTTACTTGGACAGGGGAGAACGGGGCTACACCTTC.

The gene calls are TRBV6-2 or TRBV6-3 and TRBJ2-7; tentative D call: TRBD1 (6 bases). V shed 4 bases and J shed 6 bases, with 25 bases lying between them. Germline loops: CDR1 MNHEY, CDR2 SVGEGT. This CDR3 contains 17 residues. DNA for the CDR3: TGTGCCAGCAGTTCCGATAGTCCCTGGGGGCCCGGAGGCGAGCAGTACTTC. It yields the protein CASSSDSPWGPGGEQYF.

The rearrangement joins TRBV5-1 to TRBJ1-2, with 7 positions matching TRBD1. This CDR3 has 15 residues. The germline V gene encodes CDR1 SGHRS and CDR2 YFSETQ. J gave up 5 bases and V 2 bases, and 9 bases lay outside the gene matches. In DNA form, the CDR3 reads TGCGCCAGCAGCTTCGGGGCTAAGGGGGCTTATGGCTACACCTTC. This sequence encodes CASSFGAKGAYGYTF.

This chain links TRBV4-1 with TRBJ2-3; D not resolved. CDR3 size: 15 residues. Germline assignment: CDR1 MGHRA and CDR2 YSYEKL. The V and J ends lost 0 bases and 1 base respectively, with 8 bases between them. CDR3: CASSQDDGRTDTQYF. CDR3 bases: TGCGCCAGCAGCCAAGATGATGGGCGCACAGATACGCAGTATTTT.

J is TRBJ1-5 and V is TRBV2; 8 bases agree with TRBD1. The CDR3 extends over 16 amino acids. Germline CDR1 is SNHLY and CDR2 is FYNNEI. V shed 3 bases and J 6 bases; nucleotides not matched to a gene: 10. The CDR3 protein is CASSEGGDRTAQPQHF. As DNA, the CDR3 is TGTGCCAGCAGTGAGGGAGGGGACAGGACTGCTCAGCCCCAGCATTTT.

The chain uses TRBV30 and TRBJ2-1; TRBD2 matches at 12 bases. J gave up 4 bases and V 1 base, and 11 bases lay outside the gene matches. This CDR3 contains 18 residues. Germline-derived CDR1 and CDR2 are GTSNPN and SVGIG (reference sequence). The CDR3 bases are TGTGCCTGGAGTGGGGGTAACCCGACTAGCGGGGGATACAATGAGCAGTTCTTC. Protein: CAWSGGNPTSGGYNEQFF. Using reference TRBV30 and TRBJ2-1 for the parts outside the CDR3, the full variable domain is SQTIHQWPATLVQPVGSPLSLECTVEGTSNPNLYWYRQAAGRGLQLLFYSVGIGQISSEVPQNLSASRPQDRQFILSSKKLLLSDSGFYLCAWSGGNPTSGGYNEQFFGPGTRLTVL.

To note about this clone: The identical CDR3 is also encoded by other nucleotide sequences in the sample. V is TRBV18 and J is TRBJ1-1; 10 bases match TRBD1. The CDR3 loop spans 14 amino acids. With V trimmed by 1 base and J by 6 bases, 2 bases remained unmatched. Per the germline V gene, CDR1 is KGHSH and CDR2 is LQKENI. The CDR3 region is CASSPRQGASEAFF. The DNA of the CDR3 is TGTGCCAGCTCACCACGACAGGGGGCTTCTGAAGCTTTCTTT.

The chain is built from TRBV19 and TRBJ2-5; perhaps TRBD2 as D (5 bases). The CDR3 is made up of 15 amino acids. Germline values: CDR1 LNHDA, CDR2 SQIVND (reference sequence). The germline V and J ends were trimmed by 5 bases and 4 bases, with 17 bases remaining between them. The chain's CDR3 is CASSGDWRRGETQYF. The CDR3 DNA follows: TGTGCCAGTAGTGGCGACTGGCGCCGGGGAGAGACCCAGTACTTC. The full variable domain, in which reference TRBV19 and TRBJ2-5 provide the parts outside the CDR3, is DGGITQSPKYLFRKEGQNVTLSCEQNLNHDAMYWYRQDPGQGLRLIYYSQIVNDFQKGDIAEGYSVSREKKESFPLTVTSAQKNPTAFYLCASSGDWRRGETQYFGPGTRLLVL.

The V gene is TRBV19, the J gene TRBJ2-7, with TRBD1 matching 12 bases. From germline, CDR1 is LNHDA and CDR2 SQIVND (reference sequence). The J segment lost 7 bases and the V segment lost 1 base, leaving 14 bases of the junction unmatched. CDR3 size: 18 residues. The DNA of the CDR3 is TGTGCCAGTAGTATAGCCTATCCAGGGGGACAGGGGGCGAAGGAGCAGTACTTC. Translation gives CASSIAYPGGQGAKEQYF.

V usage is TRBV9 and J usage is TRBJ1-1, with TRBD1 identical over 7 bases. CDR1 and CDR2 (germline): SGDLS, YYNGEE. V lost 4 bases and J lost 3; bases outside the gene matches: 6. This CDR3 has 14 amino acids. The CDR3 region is CASSPGGWDTEAFF. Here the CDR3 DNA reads TGTGCCAGCAGCCCAGGGGGGTGGGACACTGAAGCTTTCTTT. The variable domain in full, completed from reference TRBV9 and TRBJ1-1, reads DSGVTQTPKHLITATGQRVTLRCSPRSGDLSVYWYQQSLDQGLQFLIQYYNGEERAKGNILERFSAQQFPDLHSELNLSSLELGDSALYFCASSPGGWDTEAFFGQGTRLTVV.

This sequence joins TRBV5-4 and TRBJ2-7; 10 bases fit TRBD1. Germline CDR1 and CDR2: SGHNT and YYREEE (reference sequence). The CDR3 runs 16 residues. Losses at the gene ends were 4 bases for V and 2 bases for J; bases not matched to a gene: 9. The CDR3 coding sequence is TGTGCCAGCAGCACCCCCGGGACAGGGGCCACCTACGAGCAGTACTTC. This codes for CASSTPGTGATYEQYF.

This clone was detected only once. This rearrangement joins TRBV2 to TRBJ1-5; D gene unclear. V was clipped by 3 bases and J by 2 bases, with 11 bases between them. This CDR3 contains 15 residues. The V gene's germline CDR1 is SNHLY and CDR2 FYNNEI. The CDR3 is CASSDGPGGNQPQHF. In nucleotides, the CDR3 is TGTGCCAGCAGTGACGGGCCCGGGGGCAATCAGCCCCAGCATTTT.